Listed below are T cell receptor beta chains from one sample, sequenced in a study of identical twins. One entry per CDR3 protein, called by TCRdb with MiXCR from the 5' RACE reads. Found here are roughly 1.6 million distinct CDR3 sequences, under 35% of them singletons; the top ten hold around 0.3%. Sequencing was performed on cord blood. These TCRs come from a newborn girl in good health. Each CDR3 is given with its conserved first and last residue. A D gene is named only where the DNA matches it firmly. Only part of the rows carry a size: once, few, many, or a class if the clone is expanded.

j_call d_call v_call clone_size cdr3_nt cdr3_aa
TRBJ1-2 TRBD1 TRBV5-1 . TGCGCCAGCAGCCTCACTTACCGGGACAGTCCCAACTATGGCTACACCTTC CASSLTYRDSPNYGYTF
TRBJ2-3 . TRBV11-2 . TGTGCCAGCAGCTCCGCCGGACCTCTCTCAGATACGCAGTATTTT CASSSAGPLSDTQYF
TRBJ1-3 . TRBV2 . TGTGCCAGCAGTGCAAGCAGCCGAGTTGGTGGAAACACCATATATTTT CASSASSRVGGNTIYF
TRBJ2-5 . TRBV6-2/TRBV6-3 . TGTGCCAGCAGTTCCGGGACGGCGTACCAAGAGACCCAGTACTTC CASSSGTAYQETQYF
TRBJ2-3 TRBD2 TRBV4-1 . TGCGCCAGCAGCCAGACTAGCACAGATACGCGGTATTTT CASSQTSTDTRYF
TRBJ2-3 . TRBV2 . TGTGCCAGCAGTGAACAGCCCAGCACAGATACGCAGTATTTT CASSEQPSTDTQYF
TRBJ2-1 . TRBV3-1 few TGTGCCAGCAGCCAAGTACTACTCTCCTACAATGAGCAGTTCTTC CASSQVLLSYNEQFF
TRBJ1-1 TRBD1 TRBV20-1 . TGCAGTGCTAGGACAGGGGCCTACATGAACACTGAAGCTTTCTTT CSARTGAYMNTEAFF
TRBJ1-2 TRBD1 TRBV10-3 . TGTGCCATCAGTGAGCTAACAGGGGTCTATGGCTACACCTTC CAISELTGVYGYTF
TRBJ1-4 . TRBV6-5 . TGTGCCAGCAGTTACCGACAGTCAACTAATGAAAAACTGTTTTTT CASSYRQSTNEKLFF
TRBJ2-5 TRBD2 TRBV10-3 . TGTGCCATCATGGTAGCGGGGTACAATGAGCAGTACTTC CAIMVAGYNEQYF
TRBJ2-2 TRBD1 TRBV5-1 . TGCGCCAGCAGCTTGACCCTGGGACAGGGGAACACCGGGGAGCTGTTTTTT CASSLTLGQGNTGELFF
TRBJ1-4 TRBD1 TRBV28 . TGTGCCAGCAGCTCTACACCCCGGGACAGGGGAGAAAAACTGTTTTTT CASSSTPRDRGEKLFF
TRBJ2-2 . TRBV10-3 . TGTGCCATCACCCTCTCCGAGACCGGGGAGCTGTTTTTT CAITLSETGELFF
TRBJ1-4 . TRBV30 . TGTGCCTGGGGACGACATAATGAAAAACTGTTTTTT CAWGRHNEKLFF
TRBJ1-5 . TRBV2 . TGTGCTAGCAGGCTTAACAGACCGGATCAGCCCCAGCATTTT CASRLNRPDQPQHF
TRBJ2-3 TRBD1 TRBV7-6 . TGTGCCAGCAGCGACAGGGGACCGAACCCTGGAGGAGATACGCAGTATTTT CASSDRGPNPGGDTQYF
TRBJ2-1 TRBD2 TRBV7-8 . TGTGCCAGCAGCATCCTGACTAGCGGAGGATTTTACAATGAGCAGTTCTTC CASSILTSGGFYNEQFF
TRBJ2-1 . TRBV2 . TGTGCCAGCAGTGAATTAGGACTTTCGGGAGAGACCCAGTTCTTC CASSELGLSGETQFF
TRBJ2-3 . TRBV12-3/TRBV12-4 few TGTGCCAGCAGCCCCAGGGGCGCGGGAGTGAGCACAGATACGCAGTATTTT CASSPRGAGVSTDTQYF
TRBJ2-5 . TRBV7-2 few TGTGCCAGCAGCTCCCCCCCTGGGCAGGGGCTTCAAGAGACCCAGTACTTC CASSSPPGQGLQETQYF
TRBJ2-7 . TRBV9 . TGTGCCAGCAGCGTAGAGGGGACGGGCTCCTACAATGAGCAGTACTTC CASSVEGTGSYNEQYF
TRBJ1-1 . TRBV20-1 . TGCAGTGCTAGGTACAGAGGTGGAGCTTTCTTT CSARYRGGAFF
TRBJ1-2 . TRBV20-1 . TGCAGTGCTAGAGATCTTAGGCGGTACACCTTC CSARDLRRYTF
TRBJ2-1 TRBD2 TRBV6-6 . TGTGCCAGCAGTTACGCTAGCGGGGGGGCCAACGATGAGCAGTTCTTC CASSYASGGANDEQFF
TRBJ1-1 TRBD1 TRBV2 . TGTGCCAGCAGGGTACAGGGGCGAGGCACTGAAGCTTTCTTT CASRVQGRGTEAFF
TRBJ1-2 TRBD1 TRBV12-3/TRBV12-4 many TGTGCCAGCAGTCTGGCGGACAGGCCTTCGGATGGCTACACCTTC CASSLADRPSDGYTF
TRBJ1-6 . TRBV20-1 . TGCAGTGCTGCCCCCGCAGGTTGGGATTCACCCCTCCACTTT CSAAPAGWDSPLHF
TRBJ2-3 TRBD1 TRBV24-1 many TGTGCCACCAGAAACGACAGGGAAGGAGATACGCAGTATTTT CATRNDREGDTQYF